Presented here are 26 T cell receptor beta chains from one specimen sequenced in a study of identical twins. TCRdb independently ran MiXCR on the 5' RACE reads; one entry per CDR3 protein. There are roughly 720,000 distinct CDR3 sequences in the sample; 18% occur only once, and over 10% lies in the top ten. The sample was also linked to a second study, of T cells expressing NK-cell markers.

The specimen was PBMCs. The receptors here all came from a woman aged 18-35 years in good health.

This clonotype has only a few counts. This sequence joins TRBV10-3 and TRBJ1-5, with TRBD1 as a possible D gene (5 bases). This CDR3 comprises 16 residues. The germline CDR1 and CDR2 sequences are ENHRY and SYGVKD. Trimming took off 0 bases at V and 4 bases at J, with 13 bases between the two ends. The CDR3 DNA reads TGTGCCATCAGTGAGTCGTTCAGGGAGGGGAATCAGCCCCAGCATTTT. Residues: CAISESFREGNQPQHF.

V and J are TRBV12-3 or TRBV12-4 and TRBJ1-1, with D possibly matching TRBD1 (6 bases). The CDR3 runs to 13 residues. Trimming took 5 bases from V and 9 from J, leaving 16 bases between them. The CDR3 region is CASSIGGPSKAFF. The CDR3 nucleotides are TGTGCCAGCAGTATAGGGGGACCCTCTAAAGCTTTCTTT.

The chain combines TRBV5-1 with TRBJ2-5; D might be TRBD1 (5 bases). Germline values: CDR1 SGHRS, CDR2 YFSETQ. V lost 5 bases and J 0 bases, leaving 23 bases between the germline ends. The CDR3 is made up of 18 amino acids. The CDR3 DNA is TGCGCCAGCAGTACGTTGACAGTAGAATCGCGGTACCAAGAGACCCAGTACTTC. This codes for CASSTLTVESRYQETQYF.

This clonotype was counted between two and nine times. This rearrangement joins TRBV5-1 to TRBJ1-1; the match to TRBD1 covers 7 bases. The germline V gene has CDR1 SGHRS and CDR2 YFSETQ. V lost 5 bases to trimming and J lost 4 bases; unmatched junction nucleotides: 11. This CDR3 has 15 amino acids. CDR3 bases: TGCGCCAGCAGACGCGAGAGGGGGCTTAGCACTGAAGCTTTCTTT. Translation gives CASRRERGLSTEAFF.

This sequence joins TRBV11-3 and TRBJ2-3; D is undetermined. Germline CDR1 reads SGHNT; CDR2 reads YENEEA. CDR3 length equals 16 residues. Trimming took off 4 bases at V and 2 bases at J, with 16 bases between the two ends. The chain's CDR3 is CASSSYLPGDTDTQYF. CDR3 bases: TGTGCCAGCAGCTCGTACTTGCCAGGCGACACAGATACGCAGTATTTT.

In its sample, this clonotype was seen a few times. The rearrangement links TRBV5-1 to TRBJ2-3, with 10 bases lining up with TRBD1. Trimming cost V 0 bases and J 6 bases; bases outside gene matches: 4. The CDR3 has 15 amino acids. CDR1 SGHRS and CDR2 YFSETQ come from the germline V gene. In DNA form, the CDR3 reads TGCGCCAGCAGCTTGGTCGGGACAGGGGACGATACGCAGTATTTT. It yields the protein CASSLVGTGDDTQYF.

This clonotype was observed a few times. The rearrangement uses TRBV6-5 and TRBJ2-1, with D perhaps given as TRBD1 or TRBD2 (5 bases each). Trimming pared 6 bases from V and 10 bases from J, leaving 10 bases between. In germline, CDR1 is MNHEY, CDR2 SVGAGI. CDR3 length: 11 residues. In nucleotides, the CDR3 is TGTGCCAGCAGAGCCGGGACGGAGCAGTTCTTC. This translates into CASRAGTEQFF.

J is TRBJ2-3 and V is TRBV20-1, with TRBD1 identical over 7 bases. Trimming at V came to 3 bases and at J to 4 bases, leaving 7 bases not matched to a gene. Germline CDR1 DFQATT, CDR2 SNEGSKA (reference sequence). CDR3 length: 14 residues. CDR3 bases: TGCAGTGCTAGGGGTCAGGGGGTCGCAGATACGCAGTATTTT. Amino acids: CSARGQGVADTQYF.

This clonotype showed up just a few times. The J gene is TRBJ2-7, the V gene TRBV12-3 or TRBV12-4; maybe TRBD2 (5 bases). Trimming cost V 5 bases and J 2 bases, with 19 bases left between them. There are 16 residues in the CDR3. The CDR3 loop reads CASSPLGRVEAYEQYF. For the CDR3, the DNA is TGTGCCAGCAGTCCACTTGGGCGGGTTGAGGCCTACGAGCAGTACTTC.

The rearrangement uses TRBV20-1 and TRBJ2-2; 7 positions match TRBD2. From germline, CDR1 is DFQATT and CDR2 SNEGSKA (reference sequence). The V and J ends lost 2 bases and 7 bases, in that order; junction bases with no gene match: 1. The length of the CDR3 is 12 residues. CDR3 coding DNA: TGCAGTGCTAGAAGGGAGGGCGGGGAGCTGTTTTTT. This encodes CSARREGGELFF.

This clonotype was found a few times. V is TRBV20-1 and J is TRBJ2-7; 8 bases agree with TRBD1. Germline loops: CDR1 DFQATT, CDR2 SNEGSKA (reference sequence). The CDR3 spans 15 residues. The trim removed 2 bases at V and 3 bases at J, leaving 9 bases unmatched. In nucleotides, the CDR3 is TGCAGTGCTAGAACCCCCGCGGGACAGGTCTACGAGCAGTACTTC. Amino acid sequence: CSARTPAGQVYEQYF.

There are a few counts of this clonotype. V gene TRBV4-2 combines with J gene TRBJ2-1; D remains ambiguous. The CDR3 length is 12 residues. V dropped 1 base and J dropped 10 bases, with 8 bases sitting between them. CDR1 and CDR2 (germline): LGHNA, YNFKEQ. The CDR3 DNA is TGTGCCAGCAGCCAAGTTTGGTGGGAGCAGTTCTTC. Its protein is CASSQVWWEQFF.

Only a few counts were recorded for this clonotype. The gene calls are TRBV28 and TRBJ2-6; D is perhaps TRBD1 (6 bases). Germline lookup yields CDR1 MDHEN and CDR2 SYDVKM. The CDR3 contains 15 residues. Trimming left V 2 bases short and J 4 bases short, with 9 bases between. The CDR3 coding sequence is TGTGCCAGCAGTTTACAGGGGTTCGGGGCCAACGTCCTGACTTTC. Translated, it gives CASSLQGFGANVLTF.

CDR3 DNA: TGCAGTGTTTGGGCTAGCGGGGCCCGCACAGATACGCAGTATTTT. Translated, it gives CSVWASGARTDTQYF. V gene TRBV20-1 combines with J gene TRBJ2-3, with 9 bases that match TRBD2. V gave up 7 bases and J gave up 1 base; unmatched junction bases: 9. This CDR3 contains 15 residues. Per germline, CDR1 DFQATT and CDR2 SNEGSKA (reference sequence).

The table lists this clonotype with many counts. This chain links TRBV5-5 with TRBJ2-5; 7 bases are shared with TRBD1. V lost 0 bases to trimming and J lost 4 bases; unmatched junction nucleotides: 12. Germline V gives CDR1 SGHKS, CDR2 YYEKEE (reference sequence). This CDR3 comprises 17 residues. In nucleotides, the CDR3 is TGTGCCAGCAGCTTGGCAGCCCTCCTCAACAGGGGAGAGACCCAGTACTTC. This translates into CASSLAALLNRGETQYF.

This clonotype was observed a few times. The V call is TRBV20-1, the J call TRBJ1-1; D is ambiguous. Trimming stripped 4 bases from V and 6 bases from J, with 12 bases between. CDR1 is DFQATT and CDR2 is SNEGSKA in the germline V gene (reference sequence). The CDR3 has 12 amino acids. The CDR3 reads CSANPSGAEAFF. The CDR3 nucleotides are TGCAGTGCTAACCCCTCCGGGGCTGAAGCTTTCTTT.

This clonotype has a handful of counts. This chain links TRBV2 with TRBJ2-1; 9 nucleotides agree with TRBD2. The ends lost 8 bases at V and 8 bases at J; junction bases unmatched: 4. CDR1 is SNHLY and CDR2 is FYNNEI in the germline V gene. The CDR3 loop spans 12 amino acids. CDR3 in amino acids: CASQREVHEQFF. The DNA of the CDR3 is TGTGCCAGCCAGCGGGAGGTACATGAGCAGTTCTTC.

The J gene is TRBJ2-7, the V gene TRBV5-1; TRBD1 might be the D (6 bases). The V end was cut by 0 bases, the J end by 6 bases, with 10 bases between. The length of the CDR3 is 13 residues. Germline V lookup: CDR1 SGHRS, CDR2 YFSETQ. CDR3 sequence reads: CASSLADRTEQYF. The CDR3 DNA is TGCGCCAGCAGCTTGGCAGACAGGACCGAGCAGTACTTC. The full variable domain, its missing parts supplied by reference TRBV5-1 and TRBJ2-7, is KAGVTQTPRYLIKTRGQQVTLSCSPISGHRSVSWYQQTPGQGLQFLFEYFSETQRNKGNFPGRFSGRQFSNSRSEMNVSTLELGDSALYLCASSLADRTEQYFGPGTRLTVT.

The CDR3 reads CASSPQVISYNEQFF. CDR3 nucleotide sequence: TGCGCCAGCAGCCCCCAGGTGATCTCCTACAATGAGCAGTTCTTC. The rearrangement joins TRBV4-1 to TRBJ2-1; D is unclear. V was pared by 4 bases and J by 0 bases, with 10 bases between. This CDR3 has 15 amino acids. CDR1 MGHRA and CDR2 YSYEKL come from the germline V gene.

This clonotype was counted only a few times. The chain uses TRBV20-1 and TRBJ2-5; 9 positions agree with TRBD2. Germline V gene sequence: CDR1 DFQATT, CDR2 SNEGSKA (reference sequence). V lost 3 bases, J lost 4 bases, and 9 bases stayed unmatched. This CDR3 has 15 amino acids. CDR3 DNA: TGCAGTGCTAGGTTGCTAGCGGGACAGTCAGAGACCCAGTACTTC. This translates into CSARLLAGQSETQYF.

V usage is TRBV7-9 and J usage is TRBJ2-3, with 14 bases matching TRBD2. The CDR3 loop spans 15 amino acids. Germline V lookup: CDR1 SEHNR, CDR2 FQNEAQ (reference sequence). Trimming at V came to 5 bases and at J to 5 bases, leaving 3 bases not matched to a gene. In DNA, the CDR3 is TGTGCCAGCAGCGAAGGGACTAGCGGGGGAGATACGCAGTATTTT. Encoded protein: CASSEGTSGGDTQYF.

This clonotype was detected ten times or more. The DNA of the CDR3 is TGTGCCAGCACTCACAGCGGGAGCCCATACAATGAGCAGTTCTTC. Translation: CASTHSGSPYNEQFF. The chain is built from TRBV12-3 or TRBV12-4 and TRBJ2-1, with TRBD2 matching over 8 bases. The ends lost 7 bases at V and 4 bases at J; junction bases unmatched: 9. This CDR3 is 15 amino acids long.

This clonotype was seen only a few times. This chain connects TRBV15 to TRBJ1-5; 8 positions match TRBD1. The V gene end was trimmed by 5 bases and the J gene end by 4 bases; junction bases not matched to a gene: 7. This CDR3 has 15 amino acids. Germline assignment: CDR1 LNHNV and CDR2 YYDKDF (reference sequence). CDR3 DNA: TGTGCCACCAGCCCCAGCGGACAGGGAAATCAGCCCCAGCATTTT. Protein sequence: CATSPSGQGNQPQHF.

The genes are TRBV12-3 or TRBV12-4 and TRBJ1-1, with TRBD1 matching 8 bases. Unmatched junction bases numbered 8, after V lost 6 bases and J lost 5 bases. The CDR3 sequence is 14 residues long. The CDR3, as DNA: TGTGCCAGCAGCCCATGGACAGGGCTGACTGAAGCTTTCTTT. It is translated as CASSPWTGLTEAFF.

In this sample, this clonotype turned up many times. V and J are TRBV24-1 and TRBJ2-1; the match to TRBD2 covers 10 bases. The CDR3 consists of 16 residues. V shed 4 bases and J 8 bases; nucleotides not matched to a gene: 10. Germline-derived CDR1 and CDR2 are KGHDR and SFDVKD. This CDR3 is CATSDPTSGTADEQFF. The CDR3 DNA sequence: TGTGCCACCAGTGACCCTACTAGCGGGACCGCCGATGAGCAGTTCTTC.

A few counts support this clonotype. The chain employs TRBV7-9 and TRBJ1-5, with D unresolved. Trimming left V 4 bases short and J 5 bases short, with 12 bases between. The V gene's germline CDR1 is SEHNR and CDR2 FQNEAQ (reference sequence). This CDR3 has 14 residues. The chain's CDR3 is CASSSARAHQPQHF. CDR3 DNA sequence: TGTGCCAGCAGCTCCGCTCGGGCGCATCAGCCCCAGCATTTT.